The clone carrying this T cell receptor (beta chain) has a count of ten or more. Its target is unknown. Germline CDR1 is ENHRY and CDR2 is SYGVKD. This CDR3 contains 14 residues. V lost 6 bases to trimming and J lost 0 bases, with 12 bases between them. A 10-nucleotide random UMI tagged transcripts in template-switch 5'RACE cDNA synthesis. TCRdb re-called the 5' RACE reads with MiXCR, one entry per CDR3 protein. Of about 14,000 distinct CDR3 sequences listed, under 11% are singletons. The sample originates from a study of neurological immune-mediated disorders. Overall study findings and caveats: There were no CDR3 amino acid sequences shared by expanded clones across subjects, a result suggesting private repertoires in all groups. Patients with HTLV-1-associated myelopathy had the highest level of TCR clonal expansion, whereas patients with multiple sclerosis had the lowest level, falling beneath the level found in healthy controls.

The unsorted libraries had their origin in 2 million PBMCs stored at -80 C. The material sequenced was PBMCs. V and J are TRBV10-3 and TRBJ2-7; D is uncertain. The clonotype originates from a woman aged 40 to 49 in good health. CDR3 sequence reads: CAIRGTESSYEQYF. The CDR3 DNA follows: TGTGCCATCAGGGGCACGGAGAGCTCCTACGAGCAGTACTTC.